A selection of T cell receptor beta chains follows, all from one sample in a study of cytomegalovirus exposure and HLA in healthy donors. Clones were read by immunoSEQ multiplex PCR, and TCRdb kept only the in-frame ones, dropping some. The sample includes about 150,000 clones, around 66% of them seen just once. Sequences were obtained from PBMCs. These receptors originate from a woman between 25 and 40 years old in good health and CMV-seropositive. The CDR3 runs from the conserved cysteine through the conserved F or W. Each record gives: clone size, V gene, D gene, J gene, CDR3 DNA, CDR3 protein. The D gene is left open where the match is weak. Clone sizes are given selectively: once, few, many, or a class where the clone is expanded.

>medium-sized|TRBV7-9|TRBD2|TRBJ2-4
TGTGCCAGCAGCTACCCGGGGGGGGACATTCAGTACTTC
CASSYPGGDIQYF
>-|TRBV7-8|-|TRBJ1-1
TGTGCCAGCAGCCCCCTTTACGGGAGTGTAGGCGGAAACACTGAAGCTTTCTTT
CASSPLYGSVGGNTEAFF
>-|TRBV30|TRBD2|TRBJ2-1
TGTGCCTGGAGTGGTCTAGCGGGGGGGCAGTTCTTC
CAWSGLAGGQFF
>few|TRBV5-6|TRBD1|TRBJ1-2
TGTGCCAGCAGCCCGGGACAGGGGCTCTATGGCTACACCTTC
CASSPGQGLYGYTF
>once|TRBV11-3|TRBD1|TRBJ1-1
TGTGCCAGCAGCTTGGGGACAGGGTTTTCTGAAGCTTTCTTT
CASSLGTGFSEAFF
>-|TRBV2|-|TRBJ2-2
TGTGCCAGCAGCGAAGCTGCAGTGAACACCGGGGAGCTGTTTTTT
CASSEAAVNTGELFF
>-|TRBV9|-|TRBJ1-4
TGTGCCAGCAGCGAGGGGGGAGGGCATGAAAAACTGTTTTTT
CASSEGGGHEKLFF
>few|TRBV9|-|TRBJ1-5
TGTGCCAGCAGCGTAGCCCTGGGCACCAAAAGTATCGACCTTCAGCCCCAGCATTTT
CASSVALGTKSIDLQPQHF
>-|TRBV5-1|TRBD1|TRBJ1-2
TGCGCCAGCAGCGGGACAGGCTTAGAAGGCTACACCTTC
CASSGTGLEGYTF
>-|TRBV19|TRBD1|TRBJ1-5
TGTGCCAGTACCGATTACGGGACAGGGGAATGGCCCCAGCATTTT
CASTDYGTGEWPQHF
>-|TRBV7-8|TRBD1|TRBJ1-3
TGTGCCAGCAGCTTAGTAGACAGGGGTTTCCCTGGAAACACCATATATTTT
CASSLVDRGFPGNTIYF
>-|TRBV2|-|TRBJ2-1
TGTGCCAGCAGGCAGCGGCGGACGGGCAATGAGCAGTTCTTC
CASRQRRTGNEQFF
>-|TRBV2|-|TRBJ1-5
TGTGCCAGCAGTGAAGACCCGGGTGGCTATCAGCCCCAGCATTTT
CASSEDPGGYQPQHF
>few|TRBV11-2|TRBD1|TRBJ2-7
TGTGCCAGCAGCTTATATTTTGGGGACAGGGGAACCTACGAGCAGTACTTC
CASSLYFGDRGTYEQYF
>-|TRBV5-4|-|TRBJ2-5
TGTGCCAGCAGCGGGAGGACAGGTCAAGAGACCCAGTACTTC
CASSGRTGQETQYF
>-|TRBV9|-|TRBJ1-3
TGTGCCAGCAGCGTAGGGGGCGAGCCTGGAAACACCATATATTTT
CASSVGGEPGNTIYF
>-|TRBV7-7|TRBD2|TRBJ2-5
TGTGCTAGCAGCTTTGCCGGGACTAGCGACGAGACCCAGTACTTC
CASSFAGTSDETQYF
>-|TRBV5-4|-|TRBJ2-6
TGTGCCAGCAGCTTGCATTTAACAGGGAAAGGGGCCAACGTCCTGACTTTC
CASSLHLTGKGANVLTF
>-|TRBV7-2|TRBD1|TRBJ1-2
TGTGCCGGCACCCTCCCTAGGGACACAGGGGGAAATCCCTCCTATGGCTACACCTTC
CAGTLPRDTGGNPSYGYTF
>few|TRBV2|TRBD2|TRBJ2-5
TGTGCCAGCAGGGCCGGGACTAGCGGCCCAGCGGAGACCCAGTACTTC
CASRAGTSGPAETQYF
>-|TRBV2|-|TRBJ1-1
TGTGCCAGCAGGGGGGGGATCAGGACTGAAGCTTTCTTT
CASRGGIRTEAFF
>-|TRBV11-2|TRBD2|TRBJ2-5
TGTGCCAGCAGAAGACCGGGACTAGCGGCGAAGACCCAGTACTTC
CASRRPGLAAKTQYF
>-|TRBV5-4|TRBD1|TRBJ1-2
TGTGCCAGCAGCTTGGAACAGGGGGTGGATGGCTACACCTTC
CASSLEQGVDGYTF
>-|TRBV7-8|TRBD1|TRBJ1-2
TGTGCCAGCAGCTTACTCAGGACAGGGTCGGAGGATGGCTACACCTTC
CASSLLRTGSEDGYTF
>-|TRBV28|TRBD1|TRBJ1-2
TGTGCCAGCAGCGCGGGACAGAACTATGGCTACACCTTC
CASSAGQNYGYTF
>-|TRBV28|-|TRBJ2-6
TGTGCCAGCAGTTTATTTTCATCTGGGGCCAACGTCCTGACTTTC
CASSLFSSGANVLTF
>few|TRBV10-3|TRBD2|TRBJ2-3
TGTGCCATCAGTGAGTCGCGCGGGGGTACTTATACGCAGTATTTT
CAISESRGGTYTQYF